The sequence of this T cell receptor beta chain was determined in a study of T cell responses to AZD1222 COVID-19 vaccine. Findings and caveats of the study: Vaccine-associated CD4 TCRs ranged over spike, dominating at 160-218 and 743-854. Females made up more of the donors, who were largely white British, and clonal diversity may have come out too low.

With regard to this clone: Its target is unknown.

Libraries were prepared by immunoSEQ multiplex PCR; TCRdb keeps only in-frame clonotypes and omits some of them. This repertoire shows fewer than 120,000 clones, about 94% found once; its top ten account for approximately 2.8%. There are 15 residues in the CDR3. Losses at the gene ends were 8 bases for V and 4 bases for J; bases not matched to a gene: 10. CDR1 SEHNR and CDR2 FQNEAQ come from the germline V gene (reference sequence). The sample in question was peripheral blood, obtained 28 days after the second AZD1222 dose. The origin of this receptor is an adult who received the AZD1222 COVID-19 vaccine. The chain couples TRBV7-9 to TRBJ1-4, with 7 bases lining up with TRBD1. CDR3 DNA sequence: TGTGCCAGCGGTGGGGGGGACAGATATAATGAAAAACTGTTTTTT. Amino acids: CASGGGDRYNEKLFF.